This TCR beta chain was identified in a study of cytomegalovirus exposure and HLA in healthy donors. PCR was performed using 60 Vbeta and 13 Jbeta primers. Authors' analysis steps: In a later analysis, of about 80 million unique beta chains, roughly 10 million appeared in at least two donors. TCRdb's table, derived via immunoSEQ multiplex PCR, lists solely in-frame clones and lacks some. That table furnishes V, J and clone size, whereas the DNA furnished D and trimming. Of 100,000 or so clones in the sample, approximately 84% were seen once. This CDR3 has 13 residues. Germline V CDR1 and CDR2: SEHNR, FQNEAQ (reference sequence). V lost 11 bases, J lost 8 bases, and 5 bases stayed unmatched.

The chain uses TRBV7-9 and TRBJ2-1, with TRBD2 identical over 14 bases. This receptor was identified in a male donor in good health and CMV-seronegative. The sequenced sample consisted of PBMCs. The CDR3 DNA sequence: TGTGCCGCCGGGACTAGCGGGAGTGATGAGCAGTTCTTC. Amino acid sequence: CAAGTSGSDEQFF.